The entry below gives a single T cell receptor (beta chain) sequence along with its context. The data stem from a study of blood T cell repertoires in COVID-19. At the level of the study: T cells, B-cell-depleted T cells, or PBMCs supplied cDNA or gDNA.

The J segment lost 3 bases and the V segment lost 5 bases, leaving 4 bases of the junction unmatched. Looked up from germline, CDR1 is SGHNT and CDR2 is YENEEA. The CDR3 runs 14 residues. Study processing details: Scientists estimated how many nucleated cells there were by amplifying reference gene primers. Sequenced by immunoSEQ multiplex PCR; TCRdb stores in-frame clones only, minus some. The D gene and trimming were derived from the DNA, and the V and J assignments and clone size from that table. The data hold about 210,000 clones, with approximately 81% observed a single time. The study recruited people aged 18 to 89 years across approximately 25 US areas.

The rearrangement joins TRBV11-3 to TRBJ2-1; 7 bases fit TRBD1. Material for sequencing was PBMCs or T cells enriched from blood (not recorded which). The sequence was collected from a woman aged 50 to 65 with acute COVID-19. CDR3 in DNA: TGTGCCAGCAGCATCGGGACAGTCTACAATGAGCAGTTCTTC. This translates into CASSIGTVYNEQFF.